The entry that follows covers one TCR beta chain sequence. Sequenced by immunoSEQ multiplex PCR; TCRdb stores in-frame clones only, minus some. In the table there are approximately 440,000 clones, less than 95% of which are singletons. Germline trimming cut 0 bases from V and 8 bases from J; bases unmatched to any gene: 7. Germline-derived CDR1 and CDR2 are SGHRS and YFSETQ. This CDR3 is built from 15 residues. The sample is drawn from a study of blood T cell repertoires in COVID-19. Turning to the study itself: Acute and convalescent COVID-19 specimens originated in the United States, Italy and Spain.

Enrolled through a virtual design, the participants were between roughly 18 and 100 years of age and came from fewer than 30 US areas. Specimen: PBMCs or T cells enriched from blood (not recorded which). V gene TRBV5-1 combines with J gene TRBJ2-1; 8 nucleotides align to TRBD2. This sequence was found in a man between 18 and 35 years old who had recovered from COVID-19. The CDR3, as DNA: TGCGCCAGCAGCTTGGAGGGGACTAGGTCTGATGAGCAGTTCTTC. Protein product: CASSLEGTRSDEQFF. The complete variable domain, with remaining parts taken from reference TRBV5-1 and TRBJ2-1, reads KAGVTQTPRYLIKTRGQQVTLSCSPISGHRSVSWYQQTPGQGLQFLFEYFSETQRNKGNFPGRFSGRQFSNSRSEMNVSTLELGDSALYLCASSLEGTRSDEQFFGPGTRLTVL.